This is a list of T cell receptor beta chains from one sample in a study of Graves' ophthalmopathy and Graves' hyperthyroidism. TCRdb itself ran the multiplex PCR reads through MiXCR, one entry per CDR3 protein. This table holds approximately 500,000 distinct CDR3 sequences, approximately 14% found once. The sequenced material came from blood. The receptor set was obtained from a woman in her 30s with Graves' ophthalmopathy. CDR3s include the opening cysteine and the closing phenylalanine or tryptophan. D genes are given only for firm matches. Clone size is given for some rows only: seen once, a few or many times, or a class if the clone is expanded.

clone size: NA; J gene: TRBJ2-2; V gene: TRBV10-3; D gene: TRBD2; CDR3 protein: CAISRAGGLTGELFF; CDR3 DNA: TGTGCCATCAGCCGAGCGGGGGGGCTCACCGGGGAGCTGTTTTTT
clone size: many; J gene: TRBJ2-2; V gene: TRBV5-1; D gene: TRBD1; CDR3 protein: CASSENRGTTGELFF; CDR3 DNA: TGCGCCAGCAGCGAGAACAGGGGGACGACCGGGGAGCTGTTTTTT
clone size: NA; J gene: TRBJ2-7; V gene: TRBV28; D gene: NA; CDR3 protein: CASSKRYEQYF; CDR3 DNA: TGTGCCAGCAGCAAACGTTACGAGCAGTACTTC
clone size: many; J gene: TRBJ1-1; V gene: TRBV6-2/TRBV6-3; D gene: NA; CDR3 protein: CASSQTTEAFF; CDR3 DNA: TGTGCCAGCAGCCAAACTACAGAAGCTTTCTTT
clone size: once; J gene: TRBJ2-7; V gene: TRBV10-3; D gene: NA; CDR3 protein: CAISDRDGWPENYDQYF; CDR3 DNA: TGTGCCATCAGTGATAGGGACGGTTGGCCGGAAAACTACGATCAGTACTTC
clone size: NA; J gene: TRBJ2-7; V gene: TRBV13; D gene: TRBD2; CDR3 protein: CASSLAGGVWSYEQYF; CDR3 DNA: TGTGCCAGCAGCTTAGCGGGAGGGGTCTGGTCCTACGAGCAGTACTTC
clone size: many; J gene: TRBJ1-6; V gene: TRBV3-1; D gene: NA; CDR3 protein: CASSQQGGSRNSPLHF; CDR3 DNA: TGTGCCAGCAGCCAACAGGGAGGAAGTCGGAATTCACCCCTCCACTTT
clone size: NA; J gene: TRBJ2-7; V gene: TRBV6-5; D gene: NA; CDR3 protein: CASSWTDGGYEQYF; CDR3 DNA: TGTGCCAGCAGTTGGACAGATGGGGGCTACGAGCAGTACTTC
clone size: many; J gene: TRBJ2-5; V gene: TRBV7-3; D gene: TRBD2; CDR3 protein: CASSLSGRAIMETQYF; CDR3 DNA: TGTGCCAGCAGCCTGTCAGGGAGGGCCATAATGGAGACCCAGTACTTC
clone size: many; J gene: TRBJ1-5; V gene: TRBV6-1; D gene: NA; CDR3 protein: CASSLGPYSNQPQHF; CDR3 DNA: TGTGCCAGCAGCCTGGGCCCGTATAGCAATCAGCCCCAGCATTTT
clone size: many; J gene: TRBJ1-3; V gene: TRBV20-1; D gene: NA; CDR3 protein: CSARDRGRRSEGSGNTIYF; CDR3 DNA: TGCAGTGCTAGAGACCGAGGACGGCGGAGCGAGGGGTCTGGAAACACCATATATTTT
clone size: many; J gene: TRBJ2-5; V gene: TRBV19; D gene: TRBD1; CDR3 protein: CASSKGQGHQETQYF; CDR3 DNA: TGTGCCAGTAGCAAGGGACAGGGCCACCAAGAGACCCAGTACTTC
clone size: many; J gene: TRBJ2-2; V gene: TRBV5-1; D gene: NA; CDR3 protein: CASSLVSQNTGELFF; CDR3 DNA: TGCGCCAGCAGCTTGGTTTCCCAGAACACCGGGGAGCTGTTTTTT
clone size: many; J gene: TRBJ1-2; V gene: TRBV24-1; D gene: NA; CDR3 protein: CATSDPTNYGYTF; CDR3 DNA: TGTGCCACCAGTGATCCAACTAACTATGGCTACACCTTC
clone size: many; J gene: TRBJ1-5; V gene: TRBV19; D gene: NA; CDR3 protein: CASSTNGHFSNQPQHF; CDR3 DNA: TGTGCCAGTAGTACCAACGGACACTTTAGCAATCAGCCCCAGCATTTT
clone size: NA; J gene: TRBJ1-1; V gene: TRBV5-1; D gene: TRBD1; CDR3 protein: CACSVLQGARVAFF; CDR3 DNA: TGCGCCTGCAGCGTGTTACAGGGGGCGCGAGTGGCTTTCTTT
clone size: many; J gene: TRBJ2-7; V gene: TRBV11-2; D gene: NA; CDR3 protein: CASSHSGRSSGWYF; CDR3 DNA: TGTGCCAGCAGCCATAGTGGAAGATCCTCGGGCTGGTACTTC
clone size: many; J gene: TRBJ2-7; V gene: TRBV19; D gene: NA; CDR3 protein: CASRLEGNGGEQYF; CDR3 DNA: TGTGCCAGTAGACTGGAGGGGAACGGGGGCGAGCAGTACTTC
clone size: few; J gene: TRBJ2-1; V gene: TRBV2; D gene: TRBD2; CDR3 protein: CASTPGGGPGEQFF; CDR3 DNA: TGTGCCAGCACTCCCGGGGGGGGGCCAGGTGAGCAGTTCTTC
clone size: many; J gene: TRBJ1-2; V gene: TRBV7-2; D gene: NA; CDR3 protein: CTSSLAFRRTNYGYTF; CDR3 DNA: TGTACCAGCAGCTTAGCTTTTCGCAGGACTAACTATGGCTACACCTTC
clone size: NA; J gene: TRBJ1-1; V gene: TRBV19; D gene: NA; CDR3 protein: CASTIQESNTEAFF; CDR3 DNA: TGTGCCAGCACCATACAGGAAAGTAACACTGAAGCTTTCTTT
clone size: many; J gene: TRBJ1-2; V gene: TRBV12-3/TRBV12-4; D gene: NA; CDR3 protein: CASIGGHRLNYGYTF; CDR3 DNA: TGTGCCAGCATAGGGGGGCACAGGCTTAACTATGGCTACACCTTC
clone size: many; J gene: TRBJ2-5; V gene: TRBV11-2; D gene: TRBD2; CDR3 protein: CASSDGLAETQYF; CDR3 DNA: TGTGCCAGCAGTGACGGACTAGCGGAGACCCAGTACTTC
clone size: few; J gene: TRBJ2-4; V gene: TRBV27; D gene: NA; CDR3 protein: CAIRTASDIQYF; CDR3 DNA: TGTGCCATTAGGACAGCCTCGGACATTCAGTACTTC
clone size: many; J gene: TRBJ1-2; V gene: TRBV24-1; D gene: NA; CDR3 protein: CATSDTNYGYTF; CDR3 DNA: TGTGCCACGAGCGACACCAACTATGGCTACACCTTC
clone size: many; J gene: TRBJ1-1; V gene: TRBV15; D gene: NA; CDR3 protein: CATSRDLAGGEAFF; CDR3 DNA: TGTGCCACCAGCAGAGATCTGGCCGGGGGCGAAGCTTTCTTT
clone size: NA; J gene: TRBJ1-1; V gene: TRBV20-1; D gene: NA; CDR3 protein: CSARVPGMNTEAFF; CDR3 DNA: TGCAGTGCTAGAGTACCGGGAATGAACACTGAAGCTTTCTTT
clone size: many; J gene: TRBJ2-7; V gene: TRBV9; D gene: NA; CDR3 protein: CASSLAPDVYEQYF; CDR3 DNA: TGTGCCAGCAGCTTGGCCCCGGACGTATACGAGCAGTACTTC
clone size: many; J gene: TRBJ1-5; V gene: TRBV6-1; D gene: NA; CDR3 protein: CASSEAPGAGQPQHF; CDR3 DNA: TGTGCCAGCAGTGAAGCGCCCGGGGCGGGTCAGCCCCAGCATTTT
clone size: many; J gene: TRBJ1-2; V gene: TRBV7-2; D gene: NA; CDR3 protein: CASSLPKQGRDGYTF; CDR3 DNA: TGTGCCAGCAGCTTACCCAAACAAGGGAGGGATGGCTACACCTTC
clone size: NA; J gene: TRBJ2-2; V gene: TRBV5-5; D gene: NA; CDR3 protein: CASSLAHSNTGELFF; CDR3 DNA: TGTGCCAGCAGCTTGGCTCATTCGAACACCGGGGAGCTGTTTTTT
clone size: many; J gene: TRBJ2-7; V gene: TRBV6-1; D gene: TRBD2; CDR3 protein: CASSGQLAEYYEQYF; CDR3 DNA: TGTGCCAGCAGTGGTCAGCTAGCGGAATACTACGAGCAGTACTTC
clone size: many; J gene: TRBJ2-2; V gene: TRBV6-4; D gene: TRBD1; CDR3 protein: CASSLQGDTGELFF; CDR3 DNA: TGTGCCAGCAGTCTACAGGGGGACACCGGGGAGCTGTTTTTT
clone size: NA; J gene: TRBJ2-5; V gene: TRBV5-6; D gene: NA; CDR3 protein: CASSSFRETQYF; CDR3 DNA: TGTGCCAGCAGCTCCTTTCGGGAGACCCAGTACTTC
clone size: few; J gene: TRBJ2-4; V gene: TRBV20-1; D gene: NA; CDR3 protein: CSARGAKNIKYF; CDR3 DNA: TGCAGCGCAAGGGGGGCCAAAAACATTAAGTACTTC
clone size: many; J gene: TRBJ2-7; V gene: TRBV6-5; D gene: NA; CDR3 protein: CASSYSVGASYEQYF; CDR3 DNA: TGTGCCAGCAGTTACTCAGTGGGAGCGTCCTACGAGCAGTACTTC
clone size: few; J gene: TRBJ2-7; V gene: TRBV20-1; D gene: TRBD1; CDR3 protein: CSATTGVYYEQYF; CDR3 DNA: TGCAGTGCAACTACAGGGGTCTACTACGAGCAGTACTTC
clone size: many; J gene: TRBJ1-2; V gene: TRBV20-1; D gene: NA; CDR3 protein: CSASPSGIGLRLLGYTF; CDR3 DNA: TGCAGTGCTTCCCCCTCAGGGATCGGGCTTCGGCTTCTTGGCTACACCTTC
clone size: few; J gene: TRBJ2-3; V gene: TRBV20-1; D gene: TRBD2; CDR3 protein: CSARVAGGSDTQYF; CDR3 DNA: TGCAGTGCTAGAGTAGCGGGGGGGTCAGATACGCAGTATTTT
clone size: NA; J gene: TRBJ2-2; V gene: TRBV6-1; D gene: NA; CDR3 protein: CASARGEYTGELFF; CDR3 DNA: TGTGCCAGCGCCAGGGGGGAGTACACCGGGGAGCTGTTTTTT
clone size: NA; J gene: TRBJ2-5; V gene: TRBV7-9; D gene: NA; CDR3 protein: CASSDGGYETQYF; CDR3 DNA: TGTGCCAGCTCTGATGGGGGTTATGAGACCCAGTACTTC
clone size: NA; J gene: TRBJ1-2; V gene: TRBV3-1; D gene: NA; CDR3 protein: CASSPSPGLVYGYTF; CDR3 DNA: TGTGCCAGCAGCCCATCGCCAGGGTTGGTCTATGGCTACACCTTC
clone size: many; J gene: TRBJ2-2; V gene: TRBV6-5; D gene: NA; CDR3 protein: CASSYSGANTGELFF; CDR3 DNA: TGTGCCAGCAGTTACTCGGGTGCGAACACCGGGGAGCTGTTTTTT
clone size: many; J gene: TRBJ1-1; V gene: TRBV15; D gene: NA; CDR3 protein: CATSRDFMPGENTEAFF; CDR3 DNA: TGTGCCACCAGCAGAGATTTCATGCCGGGGGAGAACACTGAAGCTTTCTTT
clone size: NA; J gene: TRBJ2-2; V gene: TRBV10-1; D gene: NA; CDR3 protein: CASSQIPWTGELFF; CDR3 DNA: TGCGCCAGCAGCCAAATACCTTGGACCGGGGAGCTGTTTTTT
clone size: many; J gene: TRBJ1-5; V gene: TRBV6-4; D gene: TRBD1; CDR3 protein: CASSPRWTGVSDSNQPQHF; CDR3 DNA: TGTGCCAGCAGCCCCCGTTGGACAGGGGTCTCAGATAGCAATCAGCCCCAGCATTTT
clone size: many; J gene: TRBJ2-5; V gene: TRBV11-2; D gene: TRBD2; CDR3 protein: CASSPAGSGTETQYF; CDR3 DNA: TGTGCCAGCAGCCCCGCCGGTAGCGGGACAGAGACCCAGTACTTC
clone size: NA; J gene: TRBJ1-1; V gene: TRBV7-9; D gene: TRBD1; CDR3 protein: CASYRQGPTEAFF; CDR3 DNA: TGTGCCAGCTATAGACAGGGGCCGACTGAAGCTTTCTTT
clone size: NA; J gene: TRBJ1-1; V gene: TRBV12-3/TRBV12-4; D gene: NA; CDR3 protein: CASSPPLRTEAFF; CDR3 DNA: TGTGCCAGCAGCCCACCCTTGCGTACTGAAGCTTTCTTT
clone size: many; J gene: TRBJ2-7; V gene: TRBV2; D gene: NA; CDR3 protein: CASSAAASGRYEQYF; CDR3 DNA: TGTGCCAGCAGTGCTGCGGCTTCGGGGAGGTACGAGCAGTACTTC
clone size: many; J gene: TRBJ1-6; V gene: TRBV28; D gene: NA; CDR3 protein: CASSQGKSPLHF; CDR3 DNA: TGTGCCAGCAGCCAGGGGAAGTCACCCCTCCACTTT
clone size: NA; J gene: TRBJ2-5; V gene: TRBV7-9; D gene: TRBD2; CDR3 protein: CASSFSGTPGGTQYF; CDR3 DNA: TGTGCCAGCAGCTTCTCCGGGACCCCGGGGGGGACCCAGTACTTC
clone size: many; J gene: TRBJ2-5; V gene: TRBV4-1; D gene: NA; CDR3 protein: CASSRRSGETQYF; CDR3 DNA: TGCGCCAGCAGCCGTCGGAGCGGGGAGACCCAGTACTTC
clone size: many; J gene: TRBJ1-1; V gene: TRBV4-1; D gene: NA; CDR3 protein: CASSQGGAEAFF; CDR3 DNA: TGCGCCAGCAGCCAGGGGGGGGCTGAAGCTTTCTTT